The 29 T cell receptor beta chains below come from one sample, sequenced in a study of CD8 T cells in Susac syndrome. After extraction with the RNeasy kit, roughly 0.45 to 1 ug of the RNA was reverse transcribed using random hexamers. Using its own MiXCR run on the immunoSEQ multiplex PCR reads, TCRdb lists one record per CDR3 protein. The sample includes some 150,000 distinct CDR3 sequences, roughly 95% of them seen just once. The sequencing sample was made of CD4+ T cells from PBMCs. Every receptor here comes from a human donor with Susac syndrome.

This sequence joins TRBV21-1 and TRBJ2-6; TRBD2 is the table's D call and was not checked against the DNA. TRBV21-1 is deemed a pseudogene. CDR3 length equals 16 residues. In DNA, the CDR3 is TGTGCCAGCATGGGACGGCCAGTTTCTGGGGCCAACGTCCTGACTTTC. It specifies CASMGRPVSGANVLTF.

This chain connects TRBV29-1 to TRBJ1-2; TRBD1 agrees at 8 bases. Germline trimming cut 7 bases from V and 4 bases from J; bases unmatched to any gene: 8. There are 13 residues in the CDR3. Per the germline V gene, CDR1 is SQVTM and CDR2 is ANQGSEA. CDR3 sequence: CSAGQGDGYGYTF. The CDR3, as DNA: TGCAGCGCCGGACAGGGTGACGGCTATGGCTACACCTTC.

This clonotype was counted once. The chain recombines TRBV20-1 with TRBJ2-5; 8 nucleotides line up with TRBD2. This CDR3 is 11 amino acids long. CDR1 DFQATT and CDR2 SNEGSKA come from the germline V gene (reference sequence). With 6 bases clipped from V and 5 bases from J, the junction kept 2 bases outside the gene matches. This CDR3 is CSAVAGETQYF. CDR3 in DNA: TGCAGTGCGGTAGCGGGGGAGACCCAGTACTTC.

CDR3 protein: CASSLGWQPEAFF. The CDR3 nucleotides are TGTGCCAGCAGTTTAGGGTGGCAGCCAGAAGCTTTCTTT. The V gene is TRBV12-3 or TRBV12-4, the J gene TRBJ1-1; no clear D gene. This CDR3 has 13 residues. V dropped 1 base and J dropped 8 bases, with 11 bases sitting between them.

The chain links TRBV29-1 to TRBJ1-1; TRBD1 might be the D (5 bases). The V and J ends lost 7 bases and 2 bases respectively, with 14 bases between them. The CDR3 is 13 residues long. Germline lookup yields CDR1 SQVTM and CDR2 ANQGSEA. The DNA for the CDR3 is TGCAGCGCCGATAAGGGGCCAAACACTGAAGCTTTCTTT. Translating gives CSADKGPNTEAFF.

The chain uses TRBV3-1 and TRBJ2-3, with D tentatively TRBD1 or TRBD2 (6 bases each). In germline, CDR1 is LGHDT, CDR2 YNNKEL (reference sequence). Trimming shortened V by 2 bases and J by 2 bases, and 11 bases separated the two germline ends. This CDR3 comprises 15 residues. CDR3: CASSQLGGSTDTQYF. CDR3 DNA: TGTGCCAGCAGCCAACTAGGGGGGTCCACAGATACGCAGTATTTT.

The chain has TRBV5-1 and TRBJ2-1, with D possibly being TRBD2 (5 bases). From germline, CDR1 is SGHRS and CDR2 YFSETQ. The length of the CDR3 is 16 residues. V lost 2 bases to trimming and J lost 8 bases, with 20 bases between them. The CDR3 coding sequence is TGCGCCAGCAGCTTAAACGACCCGGGAATCAGTGATGAGCAGTTCTTC. Its protein product is CASSLNDPGISDEQFF. Full variable domain (outside the CDR3, taken from reference TRBV5-1 and TRBJ2-1): KAGVTQTPRYLIKTRGQQVTLSCSPISGHRSVSWYQQTPGQGLQFLFEYFSETQRNKGNFPGRFSGRQFSNSRSEMNVSTLELGDSALYLCASSLNDPGISDEQFFGPGTRLTVL.

The V and J genes are TRBV5-1 and TRBJ2-5; TRBD2 agrees at 10 bases. Germline V gene data show CDR1 as SGHRS and CDR2 as YFSETQ. The junction had 6 bases not matched to a gene; V was cut back by 4 bases and J by 3 bases. The CDR3 loop spans 15 amino acids. The CDR3 region has the DNA TGCGCCAGCAGCCTGGGACTAGCGCAAAAAGAGACCCAGTACTTC. The encoded protein is CASSLGLAQKETQYF. The full variable domain, completed using reference TRBV5-1 and TRBJ2-5, is KAGVTQTPRYLIKTRGQQVTLSCSPISGHRSVSWYQQTPGQGLQFLFEYFSETQRNKGNFPGRFSGRQFSNSRSEMNVSTLELGDSALYLCASSLGLAQKETQYFGPGTRLLVL.

The chain joins TRBV4-2 to TRBJ2-1; TRBD2 matches at 8 bases. This CDR3 is 14 amino acids long. Per the germline V gene, CDR1 is LGHNA and CDR2 is YNFKEQ. V gave up 0 bases and J gave up 8 bases; unmatched junction bases: 3. The CDR3 is CASSQELAADEQFF. CDR3 nucleotide sequence: TGTGCCAGCAGCCAAGAACTAGCGGCGGATGAGCAGTTCTTC.

V and J are TRBV25-1 and TRBJ2-3, with 8 positions matching TRBD2. Germline CDR1 MGHDK, CDR2 SYGVNS. The CDR3 runs to 15 residues. With 3 bases clipped from V and 4 bases from J, the junction kept 6 bases outside the gene matches. CDR3 region: CASSDRGLVADTQYF. As DNA, the CDR3 is TGTGCCAGCAGTGATAGGGGACTAGTCGCAGATACGCAGTATTTT.

The chain is built from TRBV4-1 and TRBJ1-4; D gene ambiguous. Germline CDR1 reads MGHRA; CDR2 reads YSYEKL. The CDR3 is 11 residues long. Deletions cut 2 bases from V and 5 bases from J, with 0 bases between. The DNA of the CDR3 is TGCGCCAGCAGCCAAAATGAAAAACTGTTTTTT. This sequence encodes CASSQNEKLFF.

This clonotype was recorded only once. The chain carries TRBV27 and TRBJ2-1, with 9 bases identical to TRBD2. Germline V gene lookup returns CDR1 MNHEY and CDR2 SMNVEV (reference sequence). Trimming at V came to 5 bases and at J to 2 bases, leaving 4 bases not matched to a gene. This CDR3 has 15 amino acids. The CDR3 nucleotides are TGTGCCAGCAGTCCCAGCGGGGGGACCTACAATGAGCAGTTCTTC. Translated, it gives CASSPSGGTYNEQFF.

V gene TRBV3-1 combines with J gene TRBJ2-7; 9 positions match TRBD1. V lost 0 bases and J lost 12; bases outside the gene matches: 6. The CDR3 covers 13 residues. The germline CDR1 and CDR2 sequences are LGHDT and YNNKEL (reference sequence). The CDR3 loop is CASSQDPGQGWYF. In DNA form, the CDR3 reads TGTGCCAGCAGCCAAGACCCGGGACAGGGATGGTACTTC.

The rearrangement uses TRBV5-1 and TRBJ2-5; 7 bases are a match to TRBD1. Germline CDR1 is SGHRS and CDR2 is YFSETQ. V gave up 0 bases and J gave up 1 base; unmatched junction bases: 3. This CDR3 has 15 amino acids. The CDR3 loop reads CASSLADRAQETQYF. CDR3 nucleotide sequence: TGCGCCAGCAGCTTGGCCGACAGGGCCCAAGAGACCCAGTACTTC.

The chain employs TRBV9 and TRBJ1-2, with a tentative D call TRBD1 (6 bases). V lost 3 bases and J lost 4, with 19 bases in between. The CDR3 has 16 amino acids. Per germline, CDR1 SGDLS and CDR2 YYNGEE. In DNA, the CDR3 is TGTGCCAGCAGCGAGAGGGGGGAAGACGGGCCCTATGGCTACACCTTC. Translating gives CASSERGEDGPYGYTF. Full variable domain (remainder filled in from reference TRBV9 and TRBJ1-2): DSGVTQTPKHLITATGQRVTLRCSPRSGDLSVYWYQQSLDQGLQFLIQYYNGEERAKGNILERFSAQQFPDLHSELNLSSLELGDSALYFCASSERGEDGPYGYTFGSGTRLTVV.

This clonotype was picked up one time. The chain recombines TRBV9 with TRBJ1-5; perhaps TRBD1 as D (5 bases). This CDR3 has 16 residues. The V and J ends lost 1 base and 2 bases respectively, with 13 bases between them. Germline CDR1 and CDR2: SGDLS and YYNGEE. This chain's CDR3 is CASSVHPGRGNQPQHF. CDR3 in DNA: TGTGCCAGCAGCGTACATCCAGGCAGGGGCAATCAGCCCCAGCATTTT.

The genes are TRBV3-1 and TRBJ1-5; weak D call: TRBD1 (5 bases). The length of the CDR3 is 16 residues. Germline CDR1 reads LGHDT; CDR2 reads YNNKEL (reference sequence). V lost 5 bases, J lost 1 base, and 15 bases lay in between. CDR3 protein: CASSLSRGGSNQPQHF. CDR3 bases: TGTGCCAGCAGCTTATCGCGTGGGGGGAGCAATCAGCCCCAGCATTTT.

V is TRBV29-1 and J is TRBJ1-2; no clear D. CDR1 SQVTM and CDR2 ANQGSEA come from the germline V gene. V was trimmed by 7 bases and J by 4 bases, leaving 10 bases between them. This CDR3 region has 11 residues. The CDR3 DNA reads TGCAGCGAGGGAACCAGCTATGGCTACACCTTC. Translation gives CSEGTSYGYTF.

The genes are TRBV12-3 or TRBV12-4 and TRBJ1-2; perhaps TRBD1 as D (6 bases). Trimming shortened V by 4 bases and J by 0 bases, and 18 bases separated the two germline ends. The CDR3 is 17 amino acids. The CDR3 loop is CASSSHWGQDTNYGYTF. CDR3 in DNA: TGTGCCAGCAGTTCCCACTGGGGGCAGGACACTAACTATGGCTACACCTTC.

The gene calls are TRBV2 and TRBJ2-7; tentatively, D is TRBD1 or TRBD2 (5 bases each). This CDR3 spans 11 amino acids. V was clipped by 3 bases and J by 6 bases, with 6 bases between them. Per the germline V gene, CDR1 is SNHLY and CDR2 is FYNNEI. The CDR3 loop is CASSERGEQYF. The CDR3 DNA sequence: TGTGCCAGCAGTGAGAGGGGCGAGCAGTACTTC.

The rearrangement joins TRBV5-1 to TRBJ2-2; D not certain. The CDR3 runs to 18 residues. Germline CDR1 SGHRS, CDR2 YFSETQ. V shed 3 bases and J shed 0 bases, with 18 bases lying between them. DNA of the CDR3: TGCGCCAGCAGCTCTTCGCTCTGGCAAACTTCGAACACCGGGGAGCTGTTTTTT. It is translated as CASSSSLWQTSNTGELFF.

The rearrangement uses TRBV20-1 and TRBJ2-7; 12 nucleotides match TRBD1. The V and J ends lost 3 bases and 7 bases, in that order; junction bases with no gene match: 7. Per the germline V gene, CDR1 is DFQATT and CDR2 is SNEGSKA (reference sequence). The CDR3 length is 14 residues. As DNA, the CDR3 is TGCAGTGCTAGTATGGGACAGGGGGCAGAAGAGCAGTACTTC. This translates into CSASMGQGAEEQYF.

The chain recombines TRBV23-1 with TRBJ1-2, with no clear D. TRBV23-1 belongs to the ORF category, with a function that is uncertain. The CDR3 sequence is 12 residues long. V dropped 7 bases and J dropped 3 bases, with 9 bases sitting between them. The chain's CDR3 is CASTPGDYGYTF. As DNA, the CDR3 is TGCGCCAGCACCCCTGGGGACTATGGCTACACCTTC.

In this sample, this clonotype turned up once. This chain links TRBV7-3 with TRBJ1-2, with D hard to call. Germline loops: CDR1 SGHTA, CDR2 FQGTGA. Trimming removed 5 bases from V and 2 bases from J, with 9 bases in between. The CDR3 sequence is 13 residues long. CDR3 in amino acids: CASSMTRNYGYTF. As DNA, the CDR3 is TGTGCCAGCAGCATGACACGAAACTATGGCTACACCTTC.

The rearrangement joins TRBV7-2 to TRBJ2-2; no firm D call. V was pared by 6 bases and J by 1 base, with 3 bases between. The CDR3 has 12 amino acids. Germline V CDR1 and CDR2: SGHTA, FQGNSA. The DNA for the CDR3 is TGTGCCAGCAGAGAGAACACCGGGGAGCTGTTTTTT. It codes for CASRENTGELFF.

The chain combines TRBV7-8 with TRBJ1-2; 9 positions agree with TRBD1. This CDR3 has 15 residues. In germline, CDR1 is SGHVS, CDR2 FQNEAQ. V gave up 5 bases and J gave up 8 bases; unmatched junction bases: 12. The CDR3 is CASSPPGQGKGGYTF. Written as DNA, the CDR3 is TGTGCCAGCAGCCCTCCGGGACAGGGAAAGGGAGGCTACACCTTC.

The chain carries TRBV20-1 and TRBJ2-7, with D perhaps matching TRBD1 or TRBD2 (5 bases each). V was pared by 4 bases and J by 2 bases, with 12 bases between. Germline V CDR1 and CDR2: DFQATT, SNEGSKA (reference sequence). The CDR3 spans 13 residues. The CDR3 DNA reads as TGCAGTGCTACGGGACCGGGCACCTACGAGCAGTACTTC. Protein product: CSATGPGTYEQYF.

This clonotype was seen just once. CDR3 sequence (DNA): TGTGCCAGCAGCTTAGTGTCTCGGGCGGCTTTCTTT. Its translation: CASSLVSRAAFF. The chain uses TRBV7-9 and TRBJ1-1; D remains unclear. Trimming removed 1 base at V and 11 bases at J, with 11 bases between. The CDR3 length is 12 residues. Germline V CDR1 and CDR2: SEHNR, FQNEAQ (reference sequence).

For the CDR3, the DNA is TGTGCCAGCAGCTTGCCCGGGTCCAGGGGGACAGATACGCAGTATTTT. It is translated as CASSLPGSRGTDTQYF. J is TRBJ2-3 and V is TRBV5-4; 7 bases are a match to TRBD1. Germline assignment: CDR1 SGHNT and CDR2 YYREEE (reference sequence). CDR3 size: 16 residues. The V and J ends lost 1 base and 3 bases, in that order; junction bases with no gene match: 8.